This T cell receptor beta chain was sequenced for a study of T-cell memory formation after mild COVID-19. Study-wide points: Among clones contracting day 15 to 85, CD4/CD8 was balanced, whereas later expanders leaned CD4+.

There are a few counts of this clonotype. Its antigen remains unknown. From 5'RACE with constant-segment primers came TCR alpha and TCR beta cDNA libraries that carried sample barcodes and UMIs. MiXCR, applied by TCRdb to the 5' RACE reads, yields one record per CDR3 protein. The data show more than 300,000 distinct CDR3 sequences, roughly 15% seen once. The receptor comes from a man aged 18 to 29 who had mild COVID-19 (a few samples of this study predate the infection). Cell type and time point are not known. Sequenced material: PBMCs or a T cell subset sorted from them (not recorded which).

CDR3 bases: TGTGCCAGCAGCACACAGGGAATGAGCAATCAGCCCCAGCATTTT. Protein: CASSTQGMSNQPQHF. The chain employs TRBV12-3 or TRBV12-4 and TRBJ1-5; maybe TRBD1 (6 bases). The CDR3 length is 15 residues. Between the trimmed V and J ends, which lost 6 bases and 1 base, there was a span of 13 bases.